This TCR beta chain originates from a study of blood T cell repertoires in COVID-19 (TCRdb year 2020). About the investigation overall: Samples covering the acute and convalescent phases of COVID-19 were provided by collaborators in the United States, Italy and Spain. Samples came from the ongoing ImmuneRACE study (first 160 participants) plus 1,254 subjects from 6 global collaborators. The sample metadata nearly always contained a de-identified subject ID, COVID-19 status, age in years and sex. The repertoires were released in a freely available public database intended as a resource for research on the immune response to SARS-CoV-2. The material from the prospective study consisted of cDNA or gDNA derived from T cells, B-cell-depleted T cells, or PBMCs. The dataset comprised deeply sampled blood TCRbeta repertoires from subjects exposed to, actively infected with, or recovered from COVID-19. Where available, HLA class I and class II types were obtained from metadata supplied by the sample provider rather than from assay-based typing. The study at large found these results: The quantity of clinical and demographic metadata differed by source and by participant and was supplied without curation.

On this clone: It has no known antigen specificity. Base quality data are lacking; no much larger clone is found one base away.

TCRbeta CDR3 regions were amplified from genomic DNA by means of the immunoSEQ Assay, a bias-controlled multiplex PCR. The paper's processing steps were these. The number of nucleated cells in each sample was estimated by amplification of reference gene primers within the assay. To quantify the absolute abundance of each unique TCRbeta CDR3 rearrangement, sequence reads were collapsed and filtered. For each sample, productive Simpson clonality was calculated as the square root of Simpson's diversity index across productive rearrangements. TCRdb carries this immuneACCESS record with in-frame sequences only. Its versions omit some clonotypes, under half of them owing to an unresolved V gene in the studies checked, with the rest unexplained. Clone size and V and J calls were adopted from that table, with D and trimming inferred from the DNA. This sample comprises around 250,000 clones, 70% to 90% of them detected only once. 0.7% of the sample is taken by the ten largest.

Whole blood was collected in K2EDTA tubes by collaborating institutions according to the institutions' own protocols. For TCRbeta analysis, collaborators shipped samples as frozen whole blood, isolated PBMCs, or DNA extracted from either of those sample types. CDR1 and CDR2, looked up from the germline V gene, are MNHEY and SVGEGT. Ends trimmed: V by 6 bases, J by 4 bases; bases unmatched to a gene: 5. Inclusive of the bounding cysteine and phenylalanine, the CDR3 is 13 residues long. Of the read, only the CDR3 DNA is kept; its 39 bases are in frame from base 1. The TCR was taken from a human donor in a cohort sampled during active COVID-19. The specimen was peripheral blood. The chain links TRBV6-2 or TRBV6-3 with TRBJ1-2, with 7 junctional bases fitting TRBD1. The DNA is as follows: TGTGCCAGCAGCCAGGACAGGCTCTATGGCTACACCTTC. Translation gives CASSQDRLYGYTF.